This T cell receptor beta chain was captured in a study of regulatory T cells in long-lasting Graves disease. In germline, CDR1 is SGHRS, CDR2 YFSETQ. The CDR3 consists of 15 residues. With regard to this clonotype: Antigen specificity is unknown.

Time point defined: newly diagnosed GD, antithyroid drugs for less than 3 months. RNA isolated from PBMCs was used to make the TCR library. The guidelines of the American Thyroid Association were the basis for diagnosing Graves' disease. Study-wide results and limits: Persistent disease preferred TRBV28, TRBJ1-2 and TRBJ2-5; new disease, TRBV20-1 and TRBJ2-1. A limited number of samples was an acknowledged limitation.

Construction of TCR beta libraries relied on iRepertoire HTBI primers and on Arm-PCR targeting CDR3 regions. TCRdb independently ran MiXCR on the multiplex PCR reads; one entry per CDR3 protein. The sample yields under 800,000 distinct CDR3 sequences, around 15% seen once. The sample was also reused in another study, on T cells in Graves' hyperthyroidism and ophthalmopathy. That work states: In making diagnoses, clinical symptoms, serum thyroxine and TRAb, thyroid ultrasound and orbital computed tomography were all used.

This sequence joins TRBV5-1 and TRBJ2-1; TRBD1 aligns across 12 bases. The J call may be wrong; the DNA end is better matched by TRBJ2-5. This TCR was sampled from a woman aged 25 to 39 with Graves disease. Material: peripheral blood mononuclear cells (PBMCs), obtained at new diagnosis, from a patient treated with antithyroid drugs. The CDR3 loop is CASSSGTGGEETQYF. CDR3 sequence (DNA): TGCGCCAGCAGCAGCGGGACAGGGGGCGAAGAGACCCAGTACTTC.